These T cell receptor beta chains were read from a single sample in a study of T cells after yellow fever vaccination. TCRdb passed the 5' RACE reads through MiXCR, listing each CDR3 protein once. The sample consists of nearly 550,000 distinct CDR3 sequences, approximately 21% of them appearing once. This specimen was PBMCs, taken 15 days after the yellow fever booster vaccination. Receptors originate from a young man who received the YFV17D yellow fever vaccine. The CDR3 runs from the conserved cysteine through the conserved F or W. Each record gives: CDR3 protein, CDR3 DNA, D gene, V gene, clone size, J gene. A D gene is named only where the DNA matches it firmly. Clone size is shown for a subset of rows, as once, few, many or a class of expanded clone.

CASSKGTTDPNEKLFF,TGCGCCAGCAGCAAAGGTACGACAGACCCCAATGAAAAACTGTTTTTT,.,TRBV5-1,few,TRBJ1-4
CSASRDRGGTDTQYF,TGCAGTGCTAGTAGGGACAGGGGTGGCACAGATACGCAGTATTTT,TRBD1,TRBV20-1,few,TRBJ2-3
CSAAPTGGEQYF,TGCAGTGCGGCGCCCACCGGTGGGGAGCAGTACTTC,.,TRBV20-1,few,TRBJ2-7
CSAEDRPKMEQYF,TGCAGTGCAGAGGACAGGCCAAAGATGGAGCAGTACTTC,TRBD1,TRBV20-1,few,TRBJ2-7
CASSLDGLAGGPENEQFF,TGTGCCAGCAGCTTAGATGGGTTAGCGGGAGGGCCCGAGAATGAGCAGTTCTTC,TRBD2,TRBV11-2,.,TRBJ2-1
CSARDSETQYF,TGCAGTGCTAGAGATTCGGAGACCCAGTACTTC,.,TRBV20-1,few,TRBJ2-5
CAWHRTPGRKQFF,TGTGCCTGGCACAGGACTCCCGGGCGGAAGCAGTTCTTC,.,TRBV30,few,TRBJ2-1
CASSEVGTEAFF,TGTGCCAGCAGTGAGGTCGGCACTGAAGCTTTCTTT,.,TRBV25-1,few,TRBJ1-1
CSARDMIGGSGSPLHF,TGCAGTGCTAGAGATATGATAGGGGGCAGTGGTTCACCCCTCCACTTT,TRBD1,TRBV20-1,.,TRBJ1-6
CASENGIYEQYF,TGTGCCAGCGAAAACGGTATCTACGAGCAGTACTTC,.,TRBV28,few,TRBJ2-7
CSVKTGHSAGELFF,TGCAGCGTAAAGACAGGGCATAGTGCCGGGGAGCTGTTTTTT,TRBD1,TRBV29-1,.,TRBJ2-2
CSVEGADTTGELFF,TGCAGCGTTGAAGGGGCAGATACTACCGGGGAGCTGTTTTTT,.,TRBV29-1,few,TRBJ2-2
CASSYRTSGRASPGEQYF,TGTGCCAGCAGCTATCGGACTAGCGGGAGGGCCAGCCCAGGAGAGCAGTACTTC,TRBD2,TRBV5-6,.,TRBJ2-7
CASSVEDEQYF,TGTGCCAGCAGCGTAGAGGACGAGCAGTACTTC,.,TRBV9,few,TRBJ2-7
CASSLQGRTETQYF,TGCGCCAGCAGCTTGCAAGGGAGAACGGAGACCCAGTACTTC,.,TRBV5-1,.,TRBJ2-5
CASGLESGEQYF,TGCGCCAGCGGCCTAGAGTCCGGCGAGCAGTACTTC,.,TRBV5-1,.,TRBJ2-7
CASRGEPAHNEQFF,TGTGCCAGCAGGGGGGAACCGGCCCACAATGAGCAGTTCTTC,.,TRBV6-2/TRBV6-3,few,TRBJ2-1